Following are 32 T cell receptor beta chains from one sample sequenced in a study of T cell clonotyping in hematopoietic cell transplantation. Assay: immunoSEQ multiplex PCR; the TCRdb copy retains only in-frame clones and omits some. Of fewer than 70,000 clones in the sample, approximately 94% were seen once. Material: peripheral blood mononuclear cells. The receptors here all came from a man in his fifties in good health. Some clones in this sample may be carry-over from other donors' samples.

The CDR3 protein is CASSPGTSTDTQYF. DNA of the CDR3: TGTGCCAGCAGCCCGGGGACTAGCACAGATACGCAGTATTTT. The chain carries TRBV7-6 and TRBJ2-3; TRBD2 might be the D (6 bases). V was clipped by 5 bases and J by 0 bases, with 9 bases between them. Germline assignment: CDR1 SGHVS and CDR2 FNYEAQ. This CDR3 is built from 14 residues.

V usage is TRBV6-1 and J usage is TRBJ2-3; 7 positions match TRBD1. CDR3 length: 14 amino acids. Germline-derived CDR1 and CDR2 are MNHNS and SASEGT. V shed 2 bases and J 7 bases; nucleotides not matched to a gene: 6. As DNA, the CDR3 is TGTGCCAGCAGTGAAACGGTCAGGGGGTATACGCAGTATTTT. It is translated as CASSETVRGYTQYF.

The V and J genes are TRBV6-1 and TRBJ1-5; no clear D gene. Germline loops: CDR1 MNHNS, CDR2 SASEGT. CDR3 length: 12 amino acids. Trimming took off 7 bases at V and 7 bases at J, with 11 bases between the two ends. CDR3 nucleotide sequence: TGTGCCAGCACGGGATTTCGCCAGCCCCAGCATTTT. It is translated as CASTGFRQPQHF.

The J gene is TRBJ1-5, the V gene TRBV11-2, with 7 bases that match TRBD1. V was clipped by 0 bases and J by 4 bases; unmatched bases: 0. The CDR3 runs 14 residues. In germline, CDR1 is SGHAT, CDR2 FQNNGV. CDR3 coding DNA: TGTGCCAGCAGCTTAGAACAGGGGAATCAGCCCCAGCATTTT. Translated, it gives CASSLEQGNQPQHF.

J is TRBJ2-7 and V is TRBV11-2; D is uncertain. CDR3 length equals 13 residues. Germline V gene sequence: CDR1 SGHAT, CDR2 FQNNGV. V was cut by 1 base and J by 2 bases, with 6 bases left in between. The CDR3 coding sequence is TGTGCCAGCAGCTTAGGACAAACCTACGAGCAGTACTTC. Its protein is CASSLGQTYEQYF.

This chain joins TRBV4-1 and TRBJ1-2; 7 bases match TRBD1. The length of the CDR3 is 19 residues. Germline-derived CDR1 and CDR2 are MGHRA and YSYEKL. Trimming took 5 bases from V and 1 from J; bases not matched to a gene: 19. CDR3 residues: CASSSPGADRTDRNYGYTF. The CDR3 region has the DNA TGCGCCAGCAGCTCCCCTGGAGCGGACAGGACGGATCGTAACTATGGCTACACCTTC.

The CDR3 sequence: CAWSPGVSNTEAFF. CDR3 in DNA: TGTGCCTGGAGCCCAGGGGTATCGAACACTGAAGCTTTCTTT. The J gene is TRBJ1-1, the V gene TRBV30, with D possibly TRBD1 on 6 matching bases. The CDR3 length is 14 residues. Germline V gives CDR1 GTSNPN, CDR2 SVGIG (reference sequence). Trimming left V 3 bases short and J 1 base short, with 12 bases between.

The V call is TRBV7-9, the J call TRBJ2-7, with 7 bases that match TRBD2. Germline CDR1 reads SEHNR; CDR2 reads FQNEAQ (reference sequence). This CDR3 has 14 residues. The J segment lost 10 bases and the V segment lost 4 bases, leaving 13 bases of the junction unmatched. This CDR3 is CASSSTAGRGDQYF. The DNA for the CDR3 is TGTGCCAGCAGCTCTACAGCGGGACGAGGGGATCAGTACTTC.

V usage is TRBV19 and J usage is TRBJ1-2; tentative D call: TRBD1 (5 bases). This CDR3 region has 14 residues. V was shortened by 5 bases and J by 7 bases, with 17 bases between the two germline ends. Germline V gene lookup returns CDR1 LNHDA and CDR2 SQIVND (reference sequence). As DNA, the CDR3 is TGTGCCAGTAGTCCTTCTGGGACGGTGATTGGCTACACCTTC. Its translation: CASSPSGTVIGYTF.

The genes are TRBV7-6 and TRBJ2-3; 10 bases are a match to TRBD1. J lost 3 bases, V lost 3 bases, and 3 bases had no gene match. This CDR3 spans 15 amino acids. CDR1 is SGHVS, CDR2 FNYEAQ, per germline. In DNA, the CDR3 is TGTGCCAGCAGCTTTGGGACAGGGGTTACAGATACGCAGTATTTT. As protein: CASSFGTGVTDTQYF.

The CDR3 region has the DNA TGTGCCAGCAGTTACTCGGACCGCGGAGCTAACTATGGCTACACCTTC. As protein: CASSYSDRGANYGYTF. The rearrangement links TRBV6-5 to TRBJ1-2; D remains unclear. Germline V lookup: CDR1 MNHEY, CDR2 SVGAGI. The CDR3 spans 16 residues. Trimming left V 0 bases short and J 0 bases short, with 11 bases between.

V gene TRBV27 combines with J gene TRBJ2-7; 13 bases align to TRBD2. CDR3 length equals 17 residues. The V segment lost 5 bases and the J segment 0 bases; nucleotides outside the gene matches: 7. Germline V lookup: CDR1 MNHEY, CDR2 SMNVEV (reference sequence). The CDR3 protein is CASSGLAGATSSYEQYF. The DNA for the CDR3 is TGTGCCAGCAGTGGACTAGCGGGGGCTACGAGCTCCTACGAGCAGTACTTC.

The V and J genes are TRBV28 and TRBJ1-5; TRBD1 might be the D (6 bases). This CDR3 comprises 17 residues. The V gene's germline CDR1 is MDHEN and CDR2 SYDVKM. The V end lost 8 bases, the J end lost 1 base, and 21 bases lay between the germline ends. CDR3 coding DNA: TGTGCCAGCTCCTTAGGGGGGGTGGGGCGGAGCAATCAGCCCCAGCATTTT. Its translation is CASSLGGVGRSNQPQHF. The full variable domain, its missing parts supplied by reference TRBV28 and TRBJ1-5, is DVKVTQSSRYLVKRTGEKVFLECVQDMDHENMFWYRQDPGLGLRLIYFSYDVKMKEKGDIPEGYSVSREKKERFSLILESASTNQTSMYLCASSLGGVGRSNQPQHFGDGTRLSIL.

The chain employs TRBV5-4 and TRBJ2-7; 7 nucleotides match TRBD1. Trimming at V came to 3 bases and at J to 4 bases, leaving 7 bases not matched to a gene. The CDR3 totals 14 residues. The germline V gene encodes CDR1 SGHNT and CDR2 YYREEE (reference sequence). As DNA, the CDR3 is TGTGCCAGCAGCTCAGGGGGTAGTCCGTACGAGCAGTACTTC. Protein: CASSSGGSPYEQYF.

The chain joins TRBV16 to TRBJ2-3; 7 nucleotides match TRBD2. This CDR3 is 16 amino acids long. Germline loops: CDR1 KGHSY, CDR2 FQNENV. Germline trimming cut 4 bases from V and 2 bases from J; bases unmatched to any gene: 9. The CDR3 coding sequence is TGTGCCAGCAGCCCAGGGAGGGCGACCCACACAGATACGCAGTATTTT. Translated, it gives CASSPGRATHTDTQYF.

J is TRBJ2-5 and V is TRBV7-8; TRBD2 is a possible D gene (5 bases). Germline V CDR1 and CDR2: SGHVS, FQNEAQ. The CDR3 runs to 13 residues. Trimming removed 1 base from V and 9 bases from J, with 12 bases in between. The CDR3 loop reads CASSLGPGWPQYF. As DNA, the CDR3 is TGTGCCAGCAGCTTAGGCCCGGGATGGCCCCAGTACTTC. Using reference TRBV7-8 and TRBJ2-5 for the parts outside the CDR3, the full variable domain is GAGVSQSPRYKVAKRGQDVALRCDPISGHVSLFWYQQALGQGPEFLTYFQNEAQLDKSGLPSDRFFAERPEGSVSTLKIQRTQQEDSAVYLCASSLGPGWPQYFGPGTRLLVL.

The V gene is TRBV7-3, the J gene TRBJ2-7; 7 nucleotides agree with TRBD2. The CDR3 has 16 amino acids. Per germline, CDR1 SGHTA and CDR2 FQGTGA. After removal of 1 base from V and 2 bases from J, the junction contained 8 bases not matched to a gene. The CDR3 DNA sequence: TGTGCCAGCAGCTTAAACGGGGGGACTTCAACCTACGAGCAGTACTTC. As protein: CASSLNGGTSTYEQYF.

The rearrangement joins TRBV19 to TRBJ2-3; D unresolved. This CDR3 is 12 amino acids long. V gave up 3 bases and J gave up 4 bases, with 5 bases separating them. Germline lookup yields CDR1 LNHDA and CDR2 SQIVND (reference sequence). The CDR3 reads CASSIGPDTQYF. The CDR3 DNA reads as TGTGCCAGTAGTATCGGCCCAGATACGCAGTATTTT.

V usage is TRBV6-1 and J usage is TRBJ2-7, with 7 bases matching TRBD2. CDR1 and CDR2 (germline): MNHNS, SASEGT. The CDR3 is made up of 15 amino acids. Trimming cost V 3 bases and J 6 bases; bases outside gene matches: 11. The DNA of the CDR3 is TGTGCCAGCAGTGATATCGGCGGGAGTTTCGTCGAGCAGTACTTC. Translating gives CASSDIGGSFVEQYF.

The chain couples TRBV7-2 to TRBJ1-6; 9 bases are shared with TRBD1. Germline assignment: CDR1 SGHTA and CDR2 FQGNSA. The CDR3 covers 14 residues. V was clipped by 5 bases and J by 7 bases; unmatched bases: 3. The CDR3 here is CASSGGTGNSPLHF. The CDR3 DNA follows: TGTGCCAGCAGCGGAGGGACAGGGAATTCACCCCTCCACTTT. The whole variable domain, remainder taken from reference TRBV7-2 and TRBJ1-6, is GAGVSQSPSNKVTEKGKDVELRCDPISGHTALYWYRQSLGQGLEFLIYFQGNSAPDKSGLPSDRFSAERTGGSVSTLTIQRTQQEDSAVYLCASSGGTGNSPLHFGNGTRLTVT.

The chain links TRBV5-1 to TRBJ1-2, with TRBD1 matching over 10 bases. This CDR3 comprises 18 residues. After removal of 5 bases from V and 4 bases from J, the junction contained 17 bases not matched to a gene. Germline V gene sequence: CDR1 SGHRS, CDR2 YFSETQ. In DNA form, the CDR3 reads TGCGCCAGCAGTTCGGCTTTACCGGGACAGGGGAGGGGCTATGGCTACACCTTC. Its protein is CASSSALPGQGRGYGYTF. The full variable domain, completed using reference TRBV5-1 and TRBJ1-2, is KAGVTQTPRYLIKTRGQQVTLSCSPISGHRSVSWYQQTPGQGLQFLFEYFSETQRNKGNFPGRFSGRQFSNSRSEMNVSTLELGDSALYLCASSSALPGQGRGYGYTFGSGTRLTVV.

The chain uses TRBV29-1 and TRBJ1-1; TRBD1 might be the D (5 bases). Germline-derived CDR1 and CDR2 are SQVTM and ANQGSEA. The germline V and J ends were trimmed by 6 bases and 4 bases, with 15 bases remaining between them. This CDR3 has 13 residues. In DNA, the CDR3 is TGCAGCGTATATACCAGGGTTCGCACTGAAGCTTTCTTT. It yields the protein CSVYTRVRTEAFF.

This clone appeared a single time. The chain has TRBV19 and TRBJ2-1, with D tentatively TRBD1 or TRBD2 (6 bases each). Germline loops: CDR1 LNHDA, CDR2 SQIVND (reference sequence). The germline V and J ends were trimmed by 3 bases and 2 bases, with 11 bases remaining between them. CDR3 length equals 15 residues. The DNA of the CDR3 is TGTGCCAGTAGTATTGAGGGGGAGGCCTACAATGAGCAGTTCTTC. Translated: CASSIEGEAYNEQFF. Complete variable domain (other parts from reference TRBV19 and TRBJ2-1): DGGITQSPKYLFRKEGQNVTLSCEQNLNHDAMYWYRQDPGQGLRLIYYSQIVNDFQKGDIAEGYSVSREKKESFPLTVTSAQKNPTAFYLCASSIEGEAYNEQFFGPGTRLTVL.

The chain combines TRBV5-1 with TRBJ2-7, with 9 bases identical to TRBD2. Germline CDR1 reads SGHRS; CDR2 reads YFSETQ. This CDR3 region has 15 residues. With V trimmed by 4 bases and J by 5 bases, 10 bases remained unmatched. Written as DNA, the CDR3 is TGCGCCAGCAGCCCGGGGGGACTAGCTCGGCACGAGCAGTACTTC. Amino acid sequence: CASSPGGLARHEQYF.

The genes are TRBV27 and TRBJ1-1; no definite D call. The germline CDR1 and CDR2 sequences are MNHEY and SMNVEV (reference sequence). The CDR3 is 13 residues long. The V and J ends lost 8 bases and 3 bases respectively, with 13 bases between them. CDR3 residues: CASGIQPHTEAFF. The CDR3 bases are TGTGCCAGCGGCATTCAACCGCACACTGAAGCTTTCTTT.

CDR3 sequence reads: CASSLPGLSGNNYGYTF. DNA of the CDR3: TGTGCCAGCAGTTTACCCGGGCTGAGCGGGAACAACTATGGCTACACCTTC. This chain links TRBV27 with TRBJ1-2, with unresolved D. Germline V gene sequence: CDR1 MNHEY, CDR2 SMNVEV (reference sequence). This CDR3 contains 17 residues. V was clipped by 2 bases and J by 2 bases, with 18 bases between them.

On this clone: Its ends do not fully match the called genes, so a read error is possible. This chain connects TRBV7-7 to TRBJ2-3; 7 bases are a match to TRBD1. Germline V gene data show CDR1 as SSHAT and CDR2 as FNYEAQ (reference sequence). The CDR3 spans 15 residues. CDR3 DNA: TGTGCTAGCAGCTTAGGAACAGGGGCCACAGATACGCAGTATTTT. Translating gives CASSLGTGATDTQYF.

The gene calls are TRBV5-1 and TRBJ2-1; 10 bases match TRBD2. The CDR3 totals 15 residues. Germline V CDR1 and CDR2: SGHRS, YFSETQ. Trimming cost V 0 bases and J 10 bases; bases outside gene matches: 7. This CDR3 is CASSLGTSGIIEQFF. Here the CDR3 DNA reads TGCGCCAGCAGCTTGGGAACTAGCGGGATTATAGAGCAGTTCTTC.

This rearrangement joins TRBV29-1 to TRBJ2-1; TRBD2 aligns across 8 bases. The V and J ends lost 7 bases and 6 bases, in that order; junction bases with no gene match: 14. The CDR3 has 15 residues. Germline V gene data show CDR1 as SQVTM and CDR2 as ANQGSEA. The CDR3 sequence: CSGWAGGSGLNEQFF. The CDR3 DNA follows: TGCAGCGGATGGGCGGGAGGTTCGGGGCTCAATGAGCAGTTCTTC.

The chain couples TRBV10-3 to TRBJ1-5, with 9 bases lining up with TRBD1. V gave up 8 bases and J gave up 5 bases; unmatched junction bases: 1. This CDR3 contains 12 residues. Per germline, CDR1 ENHRY and CDR2 SYGVKD. The CDR3 spells CAIGDRDQPQHF. In DNA form, the CDR3 reads TGTGCCATCGGGGACAGGGATCAGCCCCAGCATTTT.

The J gene is TRBJ2-7, the V gene TRBV11-2, with TRBD1 as a possible D gene (5 bases). Germline CDR1 reads SGHAT; CDR2 reads FQNNGV. V was clipped by 1 base and J by 4 bases, with 11 bases between them. This CDR3 comprises 14 residues. In DNA, the CDR3 is TGTGCCAGCAGCTTAGCAGGGATTAGTTACGAGCAGTACTTC. It yields the protein CASSLAGISYEQYF.

The V gene is TRBV9, the J gene TRBJ2-3, with D tentatively TRBD2 (7 bases). Germline CDR1 reads SGDLS; CDR2 reads YYNGEE. Trimming stripped 4 bases from V and 0 bases from J, with 12 bases between. The CDR3 covers 15 residues. Here the CDR3 DNA reads TGTGCCAGCAGCAGGGGGGGCGAGAGCACAGATACGCAGTATTTT. Residues: CASSRGGESTDTQYF.